This T cell receptor (beta chain) was found in a study of blood T cell repertoires in COVID-19. CDR1 is SGHTS, CDR2 YDEGEE, per germline. V lost 4 bases and J lost 4; bases outside the gene matches: 5. CDR3 length equals 15 residues. This table comes from immunoSEQ multiplex PCR, and its TCRdb copy is limited to in-frame clones, with some not included. The data show about 5,900 clones, with 85% to 90% seen just once and 18% held by the top ten. In its sample, this clone was seen once. The sequence derives from a human donor in a cohort sampled during active COVID-19. This chain links TRBV5-8 with TRBJ2-2; 9 bases are shared with TRBD1. The sequenced sample was peripheral blood. The CDR3 sequence is CASSLGQGFTGELFF. The CDR3, as DNA: TGTGCCAGCAGCCTGGGACAGGGATTCACCGGGGAGCTGTTTTTT. Variable domain in full (rest from reference TRBV5-8 and TRBJ2-2): EAGVTQSPTHLIKTRGQQATLRCSPISGHTSVYWYQQALGLGLQFLLWYDEGEERNRGNFPPRFSGRQFPNYSSELNVNALELEDSALYLCASSLGQGFTGELFFGEGSRLTVL.